This TCR beta chain was captured by sequencing in a study of blood T cell repertoires in COVID-19. Study as a whole: Material from acute and convalescent COVID-19 was sourced from the United States, Italy and Spain.

Clones were read by immunoSEQ multiplex PCR, and TCRdb kept only the in-frame ones, dropping some. Of 350,000 to 400,000 clones detected, roughly nine tenths appear once; the ten largest clones hold 0.9% to 1.1%. V was shortened by 9 bases and J by 3 bases, with 15 bases between the two germline ends. There are 14 residues in the CDR3. Germline V gene sequence: CDR1 LNHDA, CDR2 SQIVND (reference sequence). Resolution of symptoms, clearance, or two negative PCRs was present in recovered Cohort 3 donors. Sequencing was performed on PBMCs or T cells enriched from blood (not recorded which). The receptor was derived from a man aged 18 to 30 who had recovered from COVID-19. This rearrangement joins TRBV19 to TRBJ1-5, with TRBD1 as a possible D gene (6 bases). CDR3 region: CASHHRVLNQPQHF. The CDR3, as DNA: TGTGCCAGCCACCACAGGGTCCTCAATCAGCCCCAGCATTTT.